These 27 T cell receptor beta chains originate from one sample sequenced in a study of T-cell memory formation after mild COVID-19. TCRdb recomputed calls from the 5' RACE reads with MiXCR, one row per CDR3 protein. Here the sample spans 70,000 to 100,000 distinct CDR3 sequences, approximately 15% being singletons. Sequenced: PBMCs or a T cell subset sorted from them (not recorded which). These TCRs come from a man younger than 35 who had mild COVID-19 (a few samples of this study predate the infection). Cell type and time point are not known.

This clonotype has at least ten counts. The chain uses TRBV10-2 and TRBJ2-3; 8 bases fit TRBD2. CDR1 and CDR2 (germline): WSHSY, SAAADI. The CDR3 extends over 14 amino acids. With V trimmed by 8 bases and J by 1 base, 5 bases remained unmatched. The CDR3 sequence: CASGVLAGTDTQYF. CDR3 DNA: TGCGCCAGCGGTGTACTAGCGGGCACAGATACGCAGTATTTT.

The table lists this clonotype with a few counts. The chain links TRBV4-3 to TRBJ2-7; D unresolved. Trimming took 8 bases from V and 1 from J, leaving 9 bases between them. CDR1 is LGHNA and CDR2 is YSLEER in the germline V gene. This CDR3 is 12 amino acids long. CDR3 sequence reads: CASRVRSYEQYF. In DNA form, the CDR3 reads TGCGCCAGCCGTGTTAGGTCCTACGAGCAGTACTTC.

This clonotype has just a few counts. The chain links TRBV9 to TRBJ2-1, with D maybe TRBD1 (6 bases). Between the trimmed V and J ends, which lost 4 bases and 2 bases, there was a span of 10 bases. Per germline, CDR1 SGDLS and CDR2 YYNGEE. The CDR3 runs 14 residues. CDR3 protein: CASSQRTAYNEQFF. In DNA, the CDR3 is TGTGCCAGCAGCCAGAGGACAGCCTACAATGAGCAGTTCTTC.

This clonotype came up a few times. For the CDR3, the DNA is TGTGCCAGCAGTTTTAGTATTTTCGCGACTAGCGGGGGGGAAGACGAGCAGTACTTC. It translates to CASSFSIFATSGGEDEQYF. The J gene is TRBJ2-7, the V gene TRBV6-6, with TRBD2 identical over 14 bases. The J segment lost 5 bases and the V segment lost 4 bases, leaving 16 bases of the junction unmatched. Germline loops: CDR1 MNHNY, CDR2 SVGAGI (reference sequence). The CDR3 spans 19 residues.

The table lists this clonotype with many counts. The V and J genes are TRBV12-3 or TRBV12-4 and TRBJ2-1; D possibly matches TRBD1 or TRBD2 (6 bases each). The CDR3 consists of 14 residues. V was clipped by 4 bases and J by 7 bases, with 14 bases between them. The CDR3 sequence: CASSSRGGGNEQFF. The CDR3 coding sequence is TGTGCCAGCAGTTCCCGAGGAGGGGGGAATGAGCAGTTCTTC.

This clonotype was counted only a few times. V usage is TRBV7-8 and J usage is TRBJ2-2; D might be TRBD1 (5 bases). Per germline, CDR1 SGHVS and CDR2 FQNEAQ. The V and J ends lost 4 bases and 5 bases respectively, with 8 bases between them. The CDR3 length is 13 residues. The CDR3 DNA reads TGTGCCAGCAGCTCGACAGAGACCGGGGAGCTGTTTTTT. Translating it yields CASSSTETGELFF.

The chain carries TRBV10-2 and TRBJ2-1; 11 nucleotides line up with TRBD2. The CDR3 is 14 amino acids. The germline V gene encodes CDR1 WSHSY and CDR2 SAAADI. V was clipped by 8 bases and J by 4 bases; unmatched bases: 4. The CDR3 DNA is TGCGCCAGCGGTCCTAGCGGGGGGTACAATGAGCAGTTCTTC. As protein: CASGPSGGYNEQFF.

There are a few counts of this clonotype. J is TRBJ2-5 and V is TRBV7-7; 11 bases line up with TRBD2. Trimming took 4 bases from V and 5 from J; bases not matched to a gene: 6. This CDR3 is 15 amino acids long. The germline gives CDR1 SSHAT, CDR2 FNYEAQ (reference sequence). CDR3 DNA: TGTGCCAGCAGCTCTACTAGCGGGGGTCTTGAGACCCAGTACTTC. Its translation is CASSSTSGGLETQYF.

The chain is built from TRBV15 and TRBJ1-5, with D hard to call. The V end lost 0 bases, the J end lost 7 bases, and 13 bases lay between the germline ends. The germline gives CDR1 LNHNV, CDR2 YYDKDF (reference sequence). This CDR3 has 15 residues. The chain's CDR3 is CATSRDRGVRQPQHF. Written as DNA, the CDR3 is TGTGCCACCAGCAGAGATCGTGGGGTGAGGCAGCCCCAGCATTTT.

This clonotype was observed at least ten times. The V call is TRBV20-1, the J call TRBJ2-3; 10 nucleotides line up with TRBD2. Germline V gene sequence: CDR1 DFQATT, CDR2 SNEGSKA (reference sequence). V shed 1 base and J 2 bases; nucleotides not matched to a gene: 24. The CDR3 is 22 amino acids. The CDR3 DNA reads TGCAGTGCTAGAGTATCGATCTCCTCTCTCTCGACTAGCGGGTATCACACAGATACGCAGTATTTT. As protein: CSARVSISSLSTSGYHTDTQYF.

The V and J genes are TRBV15 and TRBJ2-7, with 7 nucleotides matching TRBD1. The trim removed 0 bases at V and 3 bases at J, leaving 8 bases unmatched. This CDR3 contains 16 residues. Germline CDR1 LNHNV, CDR2 YYDKDF (reference sequence). The chain's CDR3 is CATSRDYGTEGYEQYF. DNA for the CDR3: TGTGCCACCAGCAGAGACTACGGGACAGAGGGCTACGAGCAGTACTTC.

This clonotype was picked up a small number of times. The V and J genes are TRBV4-2 and TRBJ2-4; D might be TRBD2 (6 bases). The germline gives CDR1 LGHNA, CDR2 YNFKEQ. The CDR3 contains 15 residues. Trimming shortened V by 1 base and J by 5 bases, and 12 bases separated the two germline ends. The chain's CDR3 is CASSQGRGAQNIQYF. The DNA of the CDR3 is TGTGCCAGCAGCCAAGGGCGGGGAGCTCAAAACATTCAGTACTTC.

V and J are TRBV30 and TRBJ2-7, with TRBD2 as a possible D gene (6 bases). The CDR3 extends over 11 amino acids. Germline CDR1 and CDR2: GTSNPN and SVGIG (reference sequence). CDR3 nucleotide sequence: TGTGTCCTAAGGGCGGGGAACGAGCAGTACTTC. It yields the protein CVLRAGNEQYF.

This clonotype was seen ten or more times. The rearrangement links TRBV7-9 to TRBJ2-7; D gene unclear. The germline V gene has CDR1 SEHNR and CDR2 FQNEAQ (reference sequence). This CDR3 region has 14 residues. With 4 bases removed from V and 2 bases from J, the gap between germline ends came to 12 bases. For the CDR3, the DNA is TGTGCCAGCAGCTCCTGGAACAGCCCCTACGAGCAGTACTTC. Translated: CASSSWNSPYEQYF.

This clonotype was seen a handful of times. The V and J genes are TRBV29-1 and TRBJ2-5; D is unclear. V gave up 1 base and J gave up 3 bases, with 9 bases separating them. Germline V CDR1 and CDR2: SQVTM, ANQGSEA. This CDR3 spans 13 amino acids. The CDR3 protein is CSVEGVSEETQYF. The CDR3, as DNA: TGCAGCGTTGAAGGGGTCTCAGAAGAGACCCAGTACTTC.

This clonotype was seen more than once but under ten times. This sequence joins TRBV4-1 and TRBJ2-2, with a weak D call TRBD2 (6 bases). The germline CDR1 and CDR2 sequences are MGHRA and YSYEKL. The CDR3 covers 17 residues. V was shortened by 1 base and J by 5 bases, with 17 bases between the two germline ends. In DNA, the CDR3 is TGCGCCAGCAGCCAAGGCATCTTGGGAGGAAGGACCGGGGAGCTGTTTTTT. Its translation: CASSQGILGGRTGELFF.

Points on this clonotype: It is unclear where the CDR3 begins or ends on the DNA, so no DNA is shown, and the CDR3 is as TCRdb lists it. The chain recombines TRBV7-6 with TRBJ2-5; the tabulated D call, TRBD2, remains unverified against the DNA. CDR1 and CDR2 from the germline V gene are SGHVS and FNYEAQ. The CDR3 totals 15 residues, both ends included. The CDR3 spells CASSFGNGLQETQYF.

The chain carries TRBV11-3 and TRBJ2-7; 11 bases line up with TRBD1. CDR3 length equals 17 residues. The J segment lost 2 bases and the V segment lost 5 bases, leaving 11 bases of the junction unmatched. The germline V gene has CDR1 SGHNT and CDR2 YENEEA. The chain's CDR3 is CASSTRRGQGVTYEQYV. CDR3 nucleotide sequence: TGTGCCAGCAGCACCCGAAGGGGACAGGGGGTCACCTACGAGCAGTACGTC.

The table lists this clonotype with many counts. As DNA, the CDR3 is TGTGCCAGTAGTCTCGCCGGGACAGGGAGCACAGATACGCAGTATTTT. It specifies CASSLAGTGSTDTQYF. The chain carries TRBV19 and TRBJ2-3; 9 positions match TRBD1. Per the germline V gene, CDR1 is LNHDA and CDR2 is SQIVND (reference sequence). Trimming removed 5 bases from V and 0 bases from J; junction bases left unmatched: 6. The CDR3 extends over 16 amino acids.

CDR3 nucleotide sequence: TGTGCCACCAGTGGGAGGTCGAGGCGAGAGACCCAGTACTTC. It yields the protein CATSGRSRRETQYF. The chain combines TRBV24-1 with TRBJ2-5, with D possibly being TRBD2 (5 bases). V lost 5 bases, J lost 4 bases, and 13 bases lay in between. CDR1 KGHDR and CDR2 SFDVKD come from the germline V gene. CDR3 size: 14 residues.

This clonotype was counted only a few times. V gene TRBV7-9 combines with J gene TRBJ2-3; D is uncertain. The length of the CDR3 is 12 residues. V dropped 5 bases and J dropped 7 bases, with 10 bases sitting between them. Germline V lookup: CDR1 SEHNR, CDR2 FQNEAQ (reference sequence). The CDR3 nucleotides are TGTGCCAGCAGCGTAATCTTAAATACGCAGTATTTT. Translating it yields CASSVILNTQYF.

This clonotype was observed at least ten times. This chain uses TRBV5-1 with TRBJ2-1; 12 nucleotides agree with TRBD2. Germline-derived CDR1 and CDR2 are SGHRS and YFSETQ. J was trimmed by 0 bases and V by 10 bases; bases with no gene match: 5. The CDR3 length is 15 residues. The CDR3 DNA follows: TGCGCCGGATCTAGCGGGGGGGACTCCTACAATGAGCAGTTCTTC. This translates into CAGSSGGDSYNEQFF.

There are a few counts of this clonotype. V and J are TRBV11-2 and TRBJ2-2; maybe TRBD2 (7 bases). V lost 0 bases and J 7 bases, leaving 21 bases between the germline ends. Germline-derived CDR1 and CDR2 are SGHAT and FQNNGV. CDR3 length: 18 amino acids. The chain's CDR3 is CASSLDRGAVRRGGELFF. The DNA for the CDR3 is TGTGCCAGCAGCTTAGATCGGGGGGCAGTCCGTCGGGGCGGGGAGCTGTTTTTT.

V usage is TRBV7-2 and J usage is TRBJ2-3; no definite D call. CDR1 and CDR2 (germline): SGHTA, FQGNSA. The V end was cut by 0 bases, the J end by 2 bases, with 12 bases between. CDR3 length: 16 amino acids. The CDR3 here is CASSLARSYLTDTQYF. CDR3 nucleotides: TGTGCCAGCAGCTTAGCGCGGAGCTATCTCACAGATACGCAGTATTTT.

Only a few counts were recorded for this clonotype. This chain joins TRBV12-3 or TRBV12-4 and TRBJ1-2; tentative D call: TRBD1 (5 bases). V dropped 5 bases and J dropped 3 bases, with 10 bases sitting between them. The CDR3 has 13 amino acids. Here the CDR3 DNA reads TGTGCCAGCAGTGGTGAGACAGACTATGGCTACACCTTC. Protein: CASSGETDYGYTF.

The chain is built from TRBV5-1 and TRBJ1-1; D unclear. Trimming cost V 7 bases and J 0 bases, with 10 bases left between them. Germline V gene lookup returns CDR1 SGHRS and CDR2 YFSETQ. The CDR3 has 13 residues. In DNA form, the CDR3 reads TGCGCCAGCGCCAGTTCGATGAACACTGAAGCTTTCTTT. This codes for CASASSMNTEAFF.

The CDR3 protein is CASSLFNSGGAKDTQYF. Here the CDR3 DNA reads TGTGCCAGCAGCTTATTTAACAGCGGGGGGGCAAAAGATACGCAGTATTTT. The rearrangement uses TRBV7-3 and TRBJ2-3; 10 positions match TRBD2. The CDR3 sequence is 17 residues long. V trimming: 2 bases; J trimming: 5 bases; junction bases outside the gene matches: 10. Germline values: CDR1 SGHTA, CDR2 FQGTGA.